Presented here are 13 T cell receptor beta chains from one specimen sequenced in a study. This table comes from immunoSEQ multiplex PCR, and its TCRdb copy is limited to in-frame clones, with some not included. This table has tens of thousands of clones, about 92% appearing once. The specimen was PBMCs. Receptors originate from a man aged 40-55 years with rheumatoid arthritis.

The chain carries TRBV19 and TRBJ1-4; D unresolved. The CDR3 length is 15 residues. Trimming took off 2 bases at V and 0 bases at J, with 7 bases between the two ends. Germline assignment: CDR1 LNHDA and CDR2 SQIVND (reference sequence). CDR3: CASSIRETTNEKLFF. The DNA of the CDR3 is TGTGCCAGTAGTATAAGGGAGACAACTAATGAAAAACTGTTTTTT. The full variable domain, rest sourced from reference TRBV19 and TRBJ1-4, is DGGITQSPKYLFRKEGQNVTLSCEQNLNHDAMYWYRQDPGQGLRLIYYSQIVNDFQKGDIAEGYSVSREKKESFPLTVTSAQKNPTAFYLCASSIRETTNEKLFFGSGTQLSVL.

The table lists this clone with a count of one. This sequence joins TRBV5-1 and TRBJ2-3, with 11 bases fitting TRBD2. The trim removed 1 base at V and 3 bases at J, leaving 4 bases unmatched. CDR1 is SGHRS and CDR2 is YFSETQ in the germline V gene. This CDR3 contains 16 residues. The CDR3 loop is CASSLSSGGITDTQYF. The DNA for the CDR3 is TGCGCCAGCAGCTTGTCTAGCGGGGGGATAACAGATACGCAGTATTTT.

The CDR3 bases are TGTGCCTCGGGGGGGTCCTCCTATAATTCACCCCTCCACTTT. Translation gives CASGGSSYNSPLHF. V usage is TRBV19 and J usage is TRBJ1-6; tentative D call: TRBD1 (5 bases). Germline assignment: CDR1 LNHDA and CDR2 SQIVND (reference sequence). Trimming removed 11 bases at V and 0 bases at J, with 11 bases between. The CDR3 extends over 14 amino acids.

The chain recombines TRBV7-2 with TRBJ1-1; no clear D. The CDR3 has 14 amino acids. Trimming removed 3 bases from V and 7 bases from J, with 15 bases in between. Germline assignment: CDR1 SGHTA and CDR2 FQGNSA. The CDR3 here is CASSFNYGISEAFF. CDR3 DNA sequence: TGTGCCAGCAGCTTCAATTATGGAATTAGTGAAGCTTTCTTT.

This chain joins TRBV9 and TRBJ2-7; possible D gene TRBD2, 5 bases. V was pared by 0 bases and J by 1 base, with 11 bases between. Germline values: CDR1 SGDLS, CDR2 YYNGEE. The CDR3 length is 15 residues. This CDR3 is CASSVGYGVSYEQYF. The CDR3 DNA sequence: TGTGCCAGCAGCGTAGGTTACGGGGTATCCTACGAGCAGTACTTC.

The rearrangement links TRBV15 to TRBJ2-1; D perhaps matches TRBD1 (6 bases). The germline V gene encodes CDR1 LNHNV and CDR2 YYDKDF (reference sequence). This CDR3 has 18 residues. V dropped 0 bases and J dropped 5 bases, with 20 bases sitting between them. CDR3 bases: TGTGCCACCAGCAGAGATGGGCTGATTGGGGGCTGGAACAATGAGCAGTTCTTC. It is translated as CATSRDGLIGGWNNEQFF.

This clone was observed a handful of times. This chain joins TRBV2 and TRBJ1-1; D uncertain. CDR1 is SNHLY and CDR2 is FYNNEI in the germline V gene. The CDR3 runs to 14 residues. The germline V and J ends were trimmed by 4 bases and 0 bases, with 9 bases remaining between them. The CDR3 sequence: CASSGRVMNTEAFF. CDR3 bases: TGTGCCAGCAGTGGTAGAGTCATGAACACTGAAGCTTTCTTT.

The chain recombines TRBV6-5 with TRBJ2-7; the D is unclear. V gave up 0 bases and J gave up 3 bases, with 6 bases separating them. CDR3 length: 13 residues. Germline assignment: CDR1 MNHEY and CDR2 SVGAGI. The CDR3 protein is CASSYSHSYEQYF. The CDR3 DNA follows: TGTGCCAGCAGTTACTCTCACAGCTACGAGCAGTACTTC.

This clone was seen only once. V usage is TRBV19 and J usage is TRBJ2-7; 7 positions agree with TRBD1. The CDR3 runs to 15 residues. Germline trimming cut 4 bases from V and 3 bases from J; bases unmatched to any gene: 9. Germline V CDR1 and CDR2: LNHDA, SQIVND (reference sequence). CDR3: CASSKTTGQYYEQYF. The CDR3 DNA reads TGTGCCAGTAGTAAAACGACGGGACAGTACTACGAGCAGTACTTC. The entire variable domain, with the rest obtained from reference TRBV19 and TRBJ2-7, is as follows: DGGITQSPKYLFRKEGQNVTLSCEQNLNHDAMYWYRQDPGQGLRLIYYSQIVNDFQKGDIAEGYSVSREKKESFPLTVTSAQKNPTAFYLCASSKTTGQYYEQYFGPGTRLTVT.

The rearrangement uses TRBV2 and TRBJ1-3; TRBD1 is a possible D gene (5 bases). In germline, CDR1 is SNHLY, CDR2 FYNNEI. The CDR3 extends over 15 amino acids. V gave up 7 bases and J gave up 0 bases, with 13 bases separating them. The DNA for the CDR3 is TGTGCCAGCAACCGAAGGGGAGTCTCTGGAAACACCATATATTTT. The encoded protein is CASNRRGVSGNTIYF. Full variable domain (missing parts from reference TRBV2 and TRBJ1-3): EPEVTQTPSHQVTQMGQEVILRCVPISNHLYFYWYRQILGQKVEFLVSFYNNEISEKSEIFDDQFSVERPDGSNFTLKIRSTKLEDSAMYFCASNRRGVSGNTIYFGEGSWLTVV.

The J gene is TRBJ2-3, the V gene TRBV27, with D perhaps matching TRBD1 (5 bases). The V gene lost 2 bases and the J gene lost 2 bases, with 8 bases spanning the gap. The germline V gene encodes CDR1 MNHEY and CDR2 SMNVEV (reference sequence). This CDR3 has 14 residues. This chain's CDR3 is CASSLSRVTDTQYF. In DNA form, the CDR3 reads TGTGCCAGCAGTTTAAGCAGGGTCACAGATACGCAGTATTTT.

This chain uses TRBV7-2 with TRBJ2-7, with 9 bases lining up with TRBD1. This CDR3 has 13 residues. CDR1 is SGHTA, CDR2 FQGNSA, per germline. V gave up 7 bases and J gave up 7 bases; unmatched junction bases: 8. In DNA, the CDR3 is TGTGCCAGCACCCGGGACAGGGATTGGGAGCAGTACTTC. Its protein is CASTRDRDWEQYF.

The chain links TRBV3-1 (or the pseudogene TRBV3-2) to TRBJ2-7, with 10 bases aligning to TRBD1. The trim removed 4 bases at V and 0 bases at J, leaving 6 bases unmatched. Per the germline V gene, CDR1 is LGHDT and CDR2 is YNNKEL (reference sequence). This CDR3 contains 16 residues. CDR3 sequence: CASSPSDRGVSYEQYF. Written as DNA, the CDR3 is TGTGCCAGCAGCCCCTCGGACAGGGGGGTCTCCTACGAGCAGTACTTC.